This TCR beta chain was sequenced for a study of cytomegalovirus exposure and HLA in healthy donors (dated by TCRdb to 2016 to 2017). About the study as a whole: An earlier analysis of approximately 640 of the donors reported roughly 300 Gb of sequence data and approximately 110 million unique TCR beta sequences from about 200 million T cells. A separate validation cohort of over 95 different subjects was used in addition to the roughly 640-subject first cohort. About 330 gigabases of sequencing data and around 80 million unique TCR sequences made up an early release that covered around 640 HLA-typed donors. HLA typing included class I and class II loci at four-digit resolution. Among some 400 genotyped donors of the cohort, an average of about 240,000 unique TCR beta nucleotide sequences were sequenced per donor, about a sixth of them non-productive. Using immunosequencing, the study profiled T cell repertoires from 666 subjects and related those repertoires to cytomegalovirus serostatus. Alongside the repertoire data, information on donor age, sex, ethnicity and CMV serostatus was compiled. In a later analysis, previously published TCR beta repertoires from roughly 710 donors were re-analyzed and high-resolution HLA genotyping was added so that TCR occurrence patterns could be studied. Rather than drawing on any new phenotypic data, the later analysis identified candidate immune exposures from TCR beta sequences and the way those sequences occurred across donors. The study combined high-throughput TCR immunosequencing, statistical association of individual TCRs with disease status, and machine learning to predict cytomegalovirus infection status. Typing coverage varied by locus: roughly 620-640 donors for A, B, C, DRB1 and DQB1; about 520 for DQA1; more than 600 for DPA1; approximately 470 for DPB1. The study aimed to test whether signatures of past pathogen exposure could be identified by cataloging public T cell receptors. Four or five DR-DQ haplotypes were handled as single units for association and clustering because linkage in the cohort was strong. In a later genetic analysis, genome-wide SNP genotypes for about 65% of the roughly 670 donors were used, and that subset was treated as a discovery cohort. Every discovery cohort repertoire had been produced on one sequencing platform. To decide whether each TCR beta V gene segment behaved as functional or pseudogenic, an earlier analysis of some 570 of the donors relied on high-throughput TCR beta sequencing. Of the 300 to 500 genotyped donors, approximately 80% were placed in the genetic ancestry cluster associated with self-reported Caucasian donors.

In total, roughly 710 healthy bone marrow donors made up the cohort. At the time of sampling, every cohort member was nominally healthy, though immune exposures that went unrecorded were likely present. The donor was CMV seronegative and was included in the group of several hundred seronegative cohort members. Each donor provided a peripheral blood sample, and peripheral blood mononuclear cells were used for TCR beta sequencing. The Qiagen DNeasy Blood Extraction Kit was used to extract genomic DNA from the blood cell samples. This clone appeared once. Its antigen is unknown. The input lacks base qualities; no much larger clone sits a single base away. Library preparation employed the immunoSEQ multiplex PCR assay. A mixture of 60 forward primers for TCR Vbeta segments and 13 reverse primers for TCR Jbeta segments was used in the multiplex PCR. A multiplex PCR assay on genomic DNA amplified the CDR3 region of rearranged TCR beta genes. On the Illumina HiSeq System, the amplified TCR beta libraries were sequenced as 87-base-pair reads. The authors' analysis ran thus. Across the 640 or so repertoires, a later analysis counted tens of millions of unique TCR beta chains, about 10 million of which were shared by at least two donors. Raw reads were error-corrected and collapsed into unique sequences with a nearest-neighbor algorithm that merged closely related sequences to remove PCR and sequencing errors. V, D and J gene segments were assigned by aligning CDR3 sequences to IMGT reference sequences. For a sequence to be retained, a match of at least six nucleotides to both a V gene segment and a J gene segment was required. Rearrangements were called productive when the CDR3 lacked stop codons and stayed in frame with V and J; all others were non-productive. CDR3 was defined according to IMGT convention as the region running from the second conserved V-encoded cysteine to the conserved J-encoded phenylalanine. In an earlier analysis of around 640 of the donors, sequences lacking an unambiguous match to a single V gene segment were excluded. In an earlier analysis of approximately 550 of the donors, V segments were called functional above 56.7% productive rearrangements and were called segregating when the between-donor standard deviation exceeded 5%. A statistical classification framework was built for diagnosing cytomegalovirus status from the catalog of TCR beta chain sequences. V and J gene assignment, in a later analysis, came from comparing TCR nucleotide sequences with IMGT/GENE-DB human TR gene sequences. Using the TCRdist pipeline, a later analysis assigned CDR3 sequences along with most-parsimonious VDJ recombination scenarios. A later analysis defined each TCR beta chain by its CDR3 amino acid sequence plus V-gene family, and excluded reads lacking a unique V-gene family. As a way to deal with suspected cross-contamination and a sequencing artifact, a later analysis dropped 592 nucleotide sequences that were highly shared and had low generation probability. A later analysis calculated a clonal expansion index for each public chain from normalized within-repertoire ranks of inferred template counts. In a later analysis, generation probabilities were computed using a VDJ recombination model fitted to out-of-frame rearrangements, and the results were checked against IGoR. A later analysis scored TCR-TCR, TCR-HLA and TCR-CMV co-occurrence with hypergeometric tests, applying a repertoire-size bias correction to TCR pairs. False discovery rates were estimated in a later analysis by permuting HLA or CMV assignments 20 times. In a later analysis, co-occurring TCRs were grouped with DBSCAN, and TCRdist sequence similarity was added when clustering was performed within HLA-allele-positive subsets. Repertoires with fewer than 30,000 or more than 120,000 public chains were left out of co-occurrence clustering, as were a handful of repertoires with anomalous nucleotide sharing. TCRdb mirrors the immuneACCESS table, restricted to in-frame sequences. Some clones are absent from its copies; in checked studies, under half trace to an unresolved V gene, and the reason for the others is unknown. V and J calls and clone size are copied from that table; D and trimming were computed from the DNA. The sample table lists approximately 120,000 clones, about four fifths of them with a count of one. The ten largest account for over 2% of the sample.

Summary of the overall study and its limitations: In the study, some 160 TCR beta chains were listed as associated with cytomegalovirus. Most TCR sequences were seen in very few donors, while some public TCRs were found in many individuals. The presence/absence analyses assumed that sequencing depth was roughly uniform across donors, and that assumption may not be true. V-gene and J-gene trimming of TCR beta chains was associated with a missense DCLRE1C variant in a later genetic analysis, and the association was replicated in an independent cohort. CMV serostatus was the only immune exposure information available for the cohort. Strong co-occurrence of HLA alleles, especially DR and DQ, made assigning TCR associations to individual alleles difficult. Linkage disequilibrium might explain the correlated functional status among segregating V segments, but an unknown experimental factor could not be ruled out. Some IMGT-functional V segments, including TRBV6-2 and TRBV6-3, could not be told apart with the 87-base-pair reads, so those segments were excluded. Most CMV-associated TCR beta chains appeared to be HLA-restricted in a later analysis, and the HLA associations seemed to be driven largely by CMV exposure. In a later analysis, several top co-occurrence clusters were reported to appear linked to parvovirus B19, influenza, CMV and Epstein-Barr virus. The earlier analysis of approximately 590 of the donors excluded roughly 17 rarely observed V segments, including chromosome 9 orphons, because counts were too low. According to the authors, the approach could potentially be generalized to other disease states and immunological phenotypes. An earlier analysis of approximately 530 of the donors showed that most TCR beta V segments appeared in productive rearrangements either about 87% or about 30% of the time, which broadly matched IMGT annotations. A later analysis associated about 18,000 TCR beta sequences with specific HLA alleles at a false discovery rate of 0.05. In a later analysis, the rate of TCR association differed among HLA loci, with DRB1 alleles having the most associated TCRs and HLA-C alleles having the fewest. A further reported finding was that TCR beta sequences accurately predicted the HLA-A and HLA-B alleles for most subjects in the first cohort. Because HLA typing was missing for some donors at each locus, association tests included only the typed subset. Compared with equally common non-associated chains, HLA-associated TCR beta chains in a later analysis were more clonally expanded and had lower generation probabilities. Only TCR beta chains were sequenced in this cohort, and the absence of alpha or paired-chain data limited detectable features. The sequencing pipeline was judged likely to have produced a cluster of highly shared sequence variants as a technical artifact. A few of the identified cytomegalovirus-associated TCR beta chains were confirmed in vitro to be specific for cytomegalovirus antigens. Compared with the roughly 710-donor mean, donors in an Asian-associated ancestry cluster had fewer N-insertions in productive TCRs, according to a later genetic analysis. In both the original and validation cohorts, the classifier was reported to diagnose cytomegalovirus status with high specificity and sensitivity.

Counted from cysteine to phenylalanine, this CDR3 has 14 amino acids. Here the CDR3 DNA is all that survives: 42 bases in frame from base 1. As encoded in the germline V gene, CDR1 is SNHLY while CDR2 is FYNNEI. Trimming at the junction amounts to 6 bases on V and 1 base on J, and the germline ends lie 12 bases apart. The chain is assembled from TRBV2 and TRBJ1-1, with TRBD1 as a weak D call on 6 bases. The TCR comes from a woman aged 25 to 39 in good health and CMV-seronegative. The sequencing sample was made of PBMCs. The CDR3 corresponds to CASSTRGGNTEAFF. The nucleotide sequence reads as follows: TGTGCCAGCAGCACCAGAGGGGGGAACACTGAAGCTTTCTTT.